This T cell receptor (beta chain) was recorded in a study of cytomegalovirus exposure and HLA in healthy donors. Findings of the study overall: In vitro checks showed that a few CMV-associated chains really do target CMV antigens. Whilst most TCR sequences proved rare, a subset of public TCRs occurred across many donors. Researchers catalogued about 150 TCR beta chains as cytomegalovirus-associated.

The method was immunoSEQ multiplex PCR; TCRdb's version includes in-frame clones alone and lacks a portion of them. The table has some 49,000 clones, 92% seen once. A note on this clone: Its target is unknown.

The source is a man younger than 30 in good health and CMV-seronegative. The sequencing input was PBMCs.

In DNA, the CDR3 is TGTGCCAGCAGCTCCGGGACTTTCAGCACAGATACGCAGTATTTT. Translating it yields CASSSGTFSTDTQYF. The V gene is TRBV7-3, the J gene TRBJ2-3; maybe TRBD2 (6 bases). CDR1 and CDR2 (germline): SGHTA, FQGTGA. The CDR3 totals 15 residues. V lost 4 bases, J lost 0 bases, and 11 bases lay in between.